The subject of this entry is one TCR beta chain. With 8 bases clipped from V and 1 base from J, the junction kept 2 bases outside the gene matches. The CDR3 spans 14 residues. The germline CDR1 and CDR2 sequences are LNHDA and SQIVND (reference sequence). The data were obtained in a study of blood T cell repertoires in COVID-19. Study-wide context: The origin of the acute and convalescent COVID-19 samples was the United States, Italy and Spain. T cells, B-cell-depleted T cells, or PBMCs supplied cDNA or gDNA.

In Seattle, patients joined the study during active infection and were tracked longitudinally. Original handling: Estimates of nucleated cell counts were drawn from the amplification of reference gene primers. Assay: immunoSEQ multiplex PCR; the TCRdb copy retains only in-frame clones and omits some. V and J calls and clone size are as listed in that table; D and trimming were resolved from the DNA. This sample has roughly 350,000 clones, with 75% to 90% found just once. The material sequenced was peripheral blood. This clonotype was sampled from a woman between 45 and 60 years old with COVID-19, enrolled during active disease. This chain uses TRBV19 with TRBJ1-4; 9 nucleotides align to TRBD1. The CDR3 DNA is TGTGCCAGTCAGGACAGGGGAACTAATGAAAAACTGTTTTTT. It specifies CASQDRGTNEKLFF.